This TCR beta chain was identified during a study of blood T cell repertoires in COVID-19 (dated by TCRdb to about 2020). A note on the overall study: The collaborator samples originated in the United States, Italy and Spain and spanned the acute and convalescent phases of COVID-19. The material from the prospective study consisted of cDNA or gDNA derived from T cells, B-cell-depleted T cells, or PBMCs. The dataset comprised deeply sampled blood TCRbeta repertoires from subjects exposed to, actively infected with, or recovered from COVID-19. The repertoires were released in a freely available public database intended as a resource for research on the immune response to SARS-CoV-2. Samples came from the ongoing ImmuneRACE study (first 160 participants) plus 1,254 subjects from 6 global collaborators. Nearly every sample came with metadata listing a de-identified subject ID, COVID-19 status, age in years and sex. Where HLA class I and class II types were available, the types were taken from metadata supplied by the sample provider, not from assay-based typing. What the authors observed across the whole study: Clinical and demographic metadata were provided uncurated, with the amount varying by source and participant.

TCRbeta CDR3 regions were amplified from genomic DNA using the immunoSEQ Assay, a bias-controlled multiplex PCR. The authors' analysis ran thus. The number of nucleated cells in each sample was estimated by amplification of reference gene primers within the assay. Sequence reads were collapsed and filtered to measure the absolute abundance of every unique TCRbeta CDR3 rearrangement. Productive Simpson clonality was computed per sample as the square root of Simpson's diversity index over productive rearrangements. Drawn from immuneACCESS, this table holds only the in-frame rearrangements with V and J called that TCRdb kept. Clones are partly lost; checked studies trace under half to an unresolved V gene and leave the rest unexplained. For V, J and clone size, that table is used; D and trimming come from the DNA. Within this sample are approximately 210,000 clones, with around 90% of them counted one time only. The ten largest clones represent approximately 1.2% of the sample.

Whole blood was collected in K2EDTA tubes by collaborating institutions according to the institutions' own protocols. For TCRbeta analysis, collaborators shipped samples as frozen whole blood, isolated PBMCs, or DNA extracted from either of those sample types. CDR1 and CDR2, looked up from the germline V gene, are MDHEN and SYDVKM. V gives up 1 base and J gives up 0 bases, and the segment between their germline ends measures 8 bases. From cysteine to phenylalanine, the CDR3 is 15 amino acids long. Kept here is only the CDR3 DNA, which spans 45 bases and is read in frame from base 1. For this clone: Its recognized antigen is unknown. No clone much larger than this one lies a single base away; base qualities are absent.

The V gene is TRBV28 and the J gene is TRBJ2-3; no D gene call is confident. The material sequenced was peripheral blood. This sequence was found in a man aged 25 to 40 with acute or convalescent COVID-19. In nucleotide form, the sequence is TGTGCCAGCAGTTTATATATGTCTAGCACAGATACGCAGTATTTT. It translates as CASSLYMSSTDTQYF.